Each of the 2 T cell receptor beta chains below was sequenced from the same sample in a study of chemoradiotherapy in HPV16-positive cancers. TCRdb's copy holds only in-frame clones and misses some; the assay was immunoSEQ multiplex PCR. The sample lists around 30,000 clones; roughly 90% were seen once. Sample: blood, taken from a patient who underwent chemoradiotherapy. These receptors were taken from a human donor with HPV-associated anogenital cancer.

This chain uses TRBV11-3 with TRBJ2-7; 7 bases agree with TRBD1. The J segment lost 3 bases and the V segment lost 4 bases, leaving 6 bases of the junction unmatched. Germline V gene sequence: CDR1 SGHNT, CDR2 YENEEA. This CDR3 region has 14 residues. This CDR3 reads CASSYEAGGYEQYF. In DNA, the CDR3 is TGTGCCAGCAGCTATGAGGCAGGGGGCTACGAGCAGTACTTC.

V is TRBV19 and J is TRBJ2-7; 11 nucleotides align to TRBD2. The CDR3 has 16 residues. Trimming took 5 bases from V and 2 from J; bases not matched to a gene: 8. The germline V gene has CDR1 LNHDA and CDR2 SQIVND (reference sequence). The CDR3 loop is CASSPSSGGETYEQYF. In DNA, the CDR3 is TGTGCCAGTAGTCCAAGTAGCGGGGGGGAAACCTACGAGCAGTACTTC.